The sequence of this TCR beta chain was determined in a study of blood T cell repertoires in COVID-19. Study summary: Samples taken during acute and convalescent COVID-19 were collected in the United States, Italy and Spain. The analysed material was cDNA or gDNA that came from T cells, B-cell-depleted T cells, or PBMCs.

V was trimmed by 4 bases and J by 4 bases, leaving 10 bases between them. The germline gives CDR1 MGHRA, CDR2 YSYEKL. This CDR3 spans 13 amino acids. In the authors' methods: Estimates of nucleated cell counts were drawn from the amplification of reference gene primers. Method: immunoSEQ multiplex PCR; TCRdb's copy keeps in-frame clones and lacks some. That table furnishes V, J and clone size, whereas the DNA furnished D and trimming. The sample carries 60,000 to 65,000 clones, roughly 79% recorded once. The source material was peripheral blood. The gene calls are TRBV4-1 and TRBJ2-5, with D uncertain. This TCR was sampled from a human donor in a cohort sampled during active COVID-19. The CDR3 sequence: CASSLLPLETQYF. The CDR3 bases are TGCGCCAGCAGCCTCCTACCCTTAGAGACCCAGTACTTC.